This T cell receptor beta chain was sequenced during a study of blood T cell repertoires in COVID-19. Data came from immunoSEQ multiplex PCR; TCRdb stores just in-frame clones and leaves some out. The table has some 230,000 clones, roughly 89% seen once; the top ten hold roughly 2.3%. Germline CDR1 is LGHDT and CDR2 is YNNKEL (reference sequence). CDR3 length: 14 residues. V was clipped by 3 bases and J by 0 bases, with 6 bases between them. This receptor was identified in a man aged 25 to 40 who had recovered from COVID-19. This chain links TRBV3-1 (or the pseudogene TRBV3-2) with TRBJ1-3; D is possibly TRBD1 (5 bases). The sequencing sample was made of peripheral blood. CDR3 in amino acids: CASSQDNSGNTIYF. DNA for the CDR3: TGTGCCAGCAGCCAGGACAACTCTGGAAACACCATATATTTT.